Below, 26 T cell receptor beta chains from the same sample are listed, as sequenced in a study of beta chain features in type 1 diabetes. Overall study findings and caveats: Among patients with Type 1 diabetes, TCRB CDR3s were moderately but significantly shorter in every one of the four CD4+ subsets.

The antigens of these receptors remain unknown. The sequenced template was cDNA made from the entire isolated RNA. Generated by immunoSEQ multiplex PCR, the TCRdb table keeps only in-frame clones and is missing some. The sample has 150,000 or so clones, 50% to 70% seen once; the top ten hold around 0.096%. Sequenced input: naive CD4+ T cells from blood. The receptors derive from a man aged 30-40 years with type 1 diabetes.

V gene TRBV9 combines with J gene TRBJ2-3; D gene unclear. The CDR3 totals 16 residues. V was clipped by 4 bases and J by 0 bases, with 15 bases between them. Germline V gene data show CDR1 as SGDLS and CDR2 as YYNGEE. The CDR3 bases are TGTGCCAGCAGCTCAAAAGGAGCGATTAGCACAGATACGCAGTATTTT. It codes for CASSSKGAISTDTQYF. Based on the CDR3 plus reference TRBV9 and TRBJ2-3, the full variable domain is DSGVTQTPKHLITATGQRVTLRCSPRSGDLSVYWYQQSLDQGLQFLIQYYNGEERAKGNILERFSAQQFPDLHSELNLSSLELGDSALYFCASSSKGAISTDTQYFGPGTRLTVL.

This clone has only a few counts. The gene calls are TRBV30 and TRBJ1-2, with D unresolved. The germline V gene has CDR1 GTSNPN and CDR2 SVGIG (reference sequence). Trimming shortened V by 4 bases and J by 4 bases, and 10 bases separated the two germline ends. The CDR3 spans 12 residues. The CDR3 nucleotides read TGTGCCTGGAATAGCAGGAGCTATGGCTACACCTTC. Translation: CAWNSRSYGYTF. Full variable domain (outside the CDR3, taken from reference TRBV30 and TRBJ1-2): SQTIHQWPATLVQPVGSPLSLECTVEGTSNPNLYWYRQAAGRGLQLLFYSVGIGQISSEVPQNLSASRPQDRQFILSSKKLLLSDSGFYLCAWNSRSYGYTFGSGTRLTVV.

This clone was found a few times. V usage is TRBV28 and J usage is TRBJ2-5; D remains unclear. The CDR3 spans 13 residues. Germline V gives CDR1 MDHEN, CDR2 SYDVKM. Trimming stripped 7 bases from V and 1 base from J, with 10 bases between. CDR3 nucleotides: TGTGCCAGCACCACAGTGTTCCAAGAGACCCAGTACTTC. This translates into CASTTVFQETQYF.

The CDR3 loop reads CSVDDEQFF. In DNA, the CDR3 is TGCAGCGTTGACGATGAGCAGTTCTTC. The chain joins TRBV29-1 to TRBJ2-1; no reliable D call. V was clipped by 3 bases and J by 8 bases, with 2 bases between them. This CDR3 spans 9 amino acids. Germline V gene sequence: CDR1 SQVTM, CDR2 ANQGSEA.

The chain has TRBV5-1 and TRBJ2-5, with D uncertain. Germline CDR1 and CDR2: SGHRS and YFSETQ. This CDR3 contains 13 residues. Trimming removed 0 bases at V and 2 bases at J, with 5 bases between. CDR3 sequence: CASSLGAQETQYF. DNA for the CDR3: TGCGCCAGCAGCTTGGGGGCTCAAGAGACCCAGTACTTC.

A remark on this clone: Other DNA variants within this sample encode the same CDR3. This chain connects TRBV18 to TRBJ2-1; no reliable D call. Per the germline V gene, CDR1 is KGHSH and CDR2 is LQKENI. Trimming took 3 bases from V and 7 from J, leaving 4 bases between them. The CDR3 length is 11 residues. The CDR3 here is CASSPGNEQFF. The CDR3 nucleotides are TGTGCCAGCTCACCGGGAAATGAGCAGTTCTTC. Based on the CDR3 plus reference TRBV18 and TRBJ2-1, the full variable domain is NAGVMQNPRHLVRRRGQEARLRCSPMKGHSHVYWYRQLPEEGLKFMVYLQKENIIDESGMPKERFSAEFPKEGPSILRIQQVVRGDSAAYFCASSPGNEQFFGPGTRLTVL.

This clone has a handful of counts. The chain combines TRBV27 with TRBJ1-1; D is possibly TRBD1 (6 bases). Germline CDR1 MNHEY, CDR2 SMNVEV (reference sequence). V lost 5 bases and J 1 base, leaving 8 bases between the germline ends. The CDR3 spans 13 residues. The CDR3: CASSMTGNTEAFF. CDR3 in DNA: TGTGCCAGCAGTATGACAGGGAACACTGAAGCTTTCTTT.

J is TRBJ2-1 and V is TRBV30, with 9 bases that match TRBD2. V shed 1 base, J shed 7 bases, and the junction held 2 bases outside the gene matches. Looked up from germline, CDR1 is GTSNPN and CDR2 is SVGIG (reference sequence). CDR3 length equals 13 residues. The chain's CDR3 is CAWSGLAGNEQFF. The CDR3 DNA reads TGTGCCTGGAGTGGTCTAGCGGGGAATGAGCAGTTCTTC. Full variable domain (missing parts from reference TRBV30 and TRBJ2-1): SQTIHQWPATLVQPVGSPLSLECTVEGTSNPNLYWYRQAAGRGLQLLFYSVGIGQISSEVPQNLSASRPQDRQFILSSKKLLLSDSGFYLCAWSGLAGNEQFFGPGTRLTVL.

CDR3 bases: TGCGCCAGCAGCTCGGGACAGGGAACAACTAATGAAAAACTGTTTTTT. Its protein is CASSSGQGTTNEKLFF. V is TRBV5-1 and J is TRBJ1-4; 9 bases line up with TRBD1. Trimming took 3 bases from V and 0 from J; bases not matched to a gene: 3. The length of the CDR3 is 16 residues. Per germline, CDR1 SGHRS and CDR2 YFSETQ.

CDR3 sequence: CASSVGGISGANVLTF. The CDR3 DNA is TGTGCCAGCAGCGTAGGTGGGATCTCTGGGGCCAACGTCCTGACTTTC. The gene calls are TRBV9 and TRBJ2-6; D gene unclear. The V gene lost 0 bases and the J gene lost 0 bases, with 7 bases spanning the gap. The CDR3 extends over 16 amino acids. Germline CDR1 SGDLS, CDR2 YYNGEE.

The chain combines TRBV4-3 with TRBJ2-5; D possibly corresponds to TRBD1 (5 bases). The V gene lost 1 base and the J gene lost 5 bases, with 14 bases spanning the gap. Germline V gene sequence: CDR1 LGHNA, CDR2 YSLEER. The length of the CDR3 is 15 residues. The CDR3: CASSQGGRVGETQYF. In DNA, the CDR3 is TGCGCCAGCAGCCAAGGGGGCAGGGTGGGCGAGACCCAGTACTTC.

The CDR3 DNA follows: TGTGCCAGCAGCCCGCGGGACAGGGCCTACGAGCAGTACTTC. Its translation is CASSPRDRAYEQYF. The J gene is TRBJ2-7, the V gene TRBV7-4; 9 bases align to TRBD1. Germline lookup yields CDR1 SGHVT and CDR2 SQSDAQ. This CDR3 is 14 amino acids long. V trimming: 5 bases; J trimming: 2 bases; junction bases outside the gene matches: 4.

The rearrangement links TRBV30 to TRBJ2-7; no clear D gene. This CDR3 is 11 amino acids long. The germline V and J ends were trimmed by 0 bases and 6 bases, with 6 bases remaining between them. Germline V gene sequence: CDR1 GTSNPN, CDR2 SVGIG (reference sequence). The CDR3, as DNA: TGTGCCTGGAGTGTGGCGATCGAGCAGTACTTC. This sequence encodes CAWSVAIEQYF. Full variable domain (remainder filled in from reference TRBV30 and TRBJ2-7): SQTIHQWPATLVQPVGSPLSLECTVEGTSNPNLYWYRQAAGRGLQLLFYSVGIGQISSEVPQNLSASRPQDRQFILSSKKLLLSDSGFYLCAWSVAIEQYFGPGTRLTVT.

The rearrangement joins TRBV9 to TRBJ2-7; D gene uncertain. The CDR3 runs to 15 residues. Germline CDR1 SGDLS, CDR2 YYNGEE. Trimming cost V 2 bases and J 2 bases, with 14 bases left between them. The CDR3, as DNA: TGTGCCAGCAGCGTTGAAGATCTGGGTCCCTACGAGCAGTACTTC. This codes for CASSVEDLGPYEQYF.

The chain couples TRBV9 to TRBJ1-5, with D unresolved. The V and J ends lost 3 bases and 3 bases respectively, with 13 bases between them. Germline V CDR1 and CDR2: SGDLS, YYNGEE. The CDR3 covers 15 residues. The CDR3 here is CASSAEGGYNQPQHF. The CDR3 DNA sequence: TGTGCCAGCAGCGCGGAAGGAGGGTACAATCAGCCCCAGCATTTT.

The V gene is TRBV4-3, the J gene TRBJ2-1; D is possibly TRBD1 or TRBD2 (6 bases each). Per germline, CDR1 LGHNA and CDR2 YSLEER. The CDR3 runs to 16 residues. Trimming removed 3 bases from V and 8 bases from J, with 20 bases in between. The CDR3 DNA is TGCGCCAGCAGCCACGAGGGGGAGGCTAGCGAGGATGAGCAGTTCTTC. This gives the protein CASSHEGEASEDEQFF.

The chain joins TRBV11-3 to TRBJ2-1, with D unclear. Trimming took 1 base from V and 7 from J, leaving 2 bases between them. Germline CDR1 is SGHNT and CDR2 is YENEEA. The CDR3 runs 11 residues. DNA of the CDR3: TGTGCCAGCAGCTTAGGGAATGAGCAGTTCTTC. Its translation: CASSLGNEQFF.

V gene TRBV10-3 combines with J gene TRBJ2-1; the D is unclear. The CDR3 runs 11 residues. The germline V gene has CDR1 ENHRY and CDR2 SYGVKD. The V gene lost 6 bases and the J gene lost 6 bases, with 6 bases spanning the gap. In DNA form, the CDR3 reads TGTGCCATCAGGGGCACCAATGAGCAGTTCTTC. Amino acids: CAIRGTNEQFF.

In its sample, this clone was seen once. This chain connects TRBV7-9 to TRBJ2-1; D perhaps matches TRBD1 (5 bases). The V gene's germline CDR1 is SEHNR and CDR2 FQNEAQ (reference sequence). V lost 5 bases and J 5 bases, leaving 13 bases between the germline ends. The CDR3 has 14 residues. The CDR3 sequence: CASSPGIRDNEQFF. The CDR3 region has the DNA TGTGCCAGCAGCCCAGGGATTCGGGACAATGAGCAGTTCTTC.

This chain uses TRBV18 with TRBJ2-3; 7 bases agree with TRBD1. There are 19 residues in the CDR3. The V and J ends lost 4 bases and 3 bases, in that order; junction bases with no gene match: 19. Germline loops: CDR1 KGHSH, CDR2 LQKENI. CDR3 DNA: TGTGCCAGCTCACGTGAGGCGTACCGACAGGGCCGCCGAACAGATACGCAGTATTTT. Translating gives CASSREAYRQGRRTDTQYF.

The chain couples TRBV11-2 to TRBJ2-7; D is unresolved. Germline V CDR1 and CDR2: SGHAT, FQNNGV. V was trimmed by 3 bases and J by 3 bases, leaving 3 bases between them. The CDR3 has 11 amino acids. The CDR3 sequence: CASSFYYEQYF. CDR3 DNA: TGTGCCAGCAGCTTCTACTACGAGCAGTACTTC.

This sequence joins TRBV30 and TRBJ2-3; 8 bases are a match to TRBD2. This CDR3 is built from 13 residues. With 4 bases clipped from V and 0 bases from J, the junction kept 0 bases outside the gene matches. CDR1 is GTSNPN, CDR2 SVGIG, per germline (reference sequence). CDR3 residues: CAWTSGSTDTQYF. The CDR3 region has the DNA TGTGCCTGGACTAGCGGGAGCACAGATACGCAGTATTTT.

This chain connects TRBV18 to TRBJ2-3; no firm D call. CDR1 KGHSH and CDR2 LQKENI come from the germline V gene. CDR3 length equals 12 residues. Between the trimmed V and J ends, which lost 6 bases and 1 base, there was a span of 5 bases. The CDR3 is CASSSGTDTQYF. The CDR3 nucleotides are TGTGCCAGCTCCTCGGGCACAGATACGCAGTATTTT.

This clone was seen a handful of times. The chain joins TRBV15 to TRBJ2-5; TRBD2 aligns across 14 bases. Trimming at V came to 3 bases and at J to 7 bases, leaving 4 bases not matched to a gene. Germline CDR1 and CDR2: LNHNV and YYDKDF (reference sequence). This CDR3 is built from 15 residues. The chain's CDR3 is CATSRGLAGVGTQYF. As DNA, the CDR3 is TGTGCCACCAGCAGGGGACTAGCGGGGGTTGGGACCCAGTACTTC.

V gene TRBV30 combines with J gene TRBJ2-7, with 9 bases fitting TRBD2. V lost 3 bases to trimming and J lost 9 bases; unmatched junction nucleotides: 15. The germline V gene has CDR1 GTSNPN and CDR2 SVGIG (reference sequence). The CDR3 is made up of 15 amino acids. For the CDR3, the DNA is TGTGCCTGGAGCTTTAGCGGGGGCTACCCTCCCGTGCAGTACTTC. Protein: CAWSFSGGYPPVQYF.

The CDR3 DNA is TGTGCCAGCAGCCCACGCAATGAGCAGTTCTTC. Translation: CASSPRNEQFF. The chain combines TRBV6-6 with TRBJ2-1; D is unclear. The length of the CDR3 is 11 residues. V lost 6 bases and J lost 6, with 6 bases in between. Germline V gives CDR1 MNHNY, CDR2 SVGAGI (reference sequence).